The 22 T cell receptor beta chains given below trace back to one sample, sequenced in a study of T cells in women clearing cervical HPV infection. Profiling relied on immunoSEQ multiplex PCR, and the TCRdb table lists in-frame clones only, not all of them. The record lists nearly 20,000 clones, of which the ten most abundant hold around 3.2%. Sequencing was performed on blood buffy coat. The receptors originated from a woman between 18 and 69 years old with a cervical HPV16 infection that either progressed to CIN3+ or cleared (not recorded which).

As concerns this clone: Read coverage stops 3 residues before the CDR3 terminus; the germline J gene supplies the remainder. This chain links TRBV4-1 with TRBJ2-3; possibly TRBD2 for D (8 bases). V lost 2 bases and J 4 bases, leaving 22 bases between the germline ends. The CDR3 spans 18 residues. Germline V gene lookup returns CDR1 MGHRA and CDR2 YSYEKL. CDR3: CASSQWAGTRGRSDTQYF. The part of the CDR3 DNA that was read is TGCGCCAGCAGCCAATGGGCGGGGACTAGGGGGCGGTCAGATACG.

Turning to this clone: The sequence runs out 3 residues before the end of the CDR3; the remainder is reconstructed from the germline J gene. This sequence joins TRBV12-5 and TRBJ2-1, with TRBD1 matching 12 bases. CDR3 size: 19 residues. Per germline, CDR1 LGHNT and CDR2 FRNRAP. V lost 8 bases, J lost 3 bases, and 17 bases stayed unmatched. CDR3 amino acids: CASSFSISGTGGLYNEQFF. The DNA read from the CDR3 is TGTGCTAGTTCGTTTTCGATTTCCGGGACAGGGGGCCTCTACAATGAG.

About this clone itself: The CDR3 goes on 3 residues after the read ends, and that part is filled in from the germline J gene. The chain couples TRBV30 to TRBJ1-1, with D possibly being TRBD1 (5 bases). CDR3 length: 13 amino acids. Germline CDR1 and CDR2: GTSNPN and SVGIG (reference sequence). Trimming removed 5 bases from V and 6 bases from J, with 16 bases in between. CDR3 DNA, as far as it was read: TGTGCCTGGCTTATCGACAGCCCCGCTGAA. Protein product: CAWLIDSPAE. The CDR3 as a whole reads CAWLIDSPAEAFF.

A remark on this clone: Sequencing ends 3 residues short of the CDR3 end; the germline J gene provides the rest. The V gene is TRBV10-2, the J gene TRBJ2-1, with D perhaps TRBD1 (5 bases). V lost 0 bases, J lost 4 bases, and 16 bases lay in between. CDR1 is WSHSY, CDR2 SAAADI, per germline. This CDR3 spans 17 amino acids. The CDR3 DNA, read in part, is TGCGCCAGCAGTGAGTCGATACAGGAAACAAATTACAATGAG. Its protein product is CASSESIQETNYNE. The entire CDR3 protein is CASSESIQETNYNEQFF.

Details on this clone: The read ends 3 residues early relative to the CDR3; the germline J gene fills the gap. The chain couples TRBV12-3 or TRBV12-4 to TRBJ2-1; 9 nucleotides align to TRBD1. There are 14 residues in the CDR3. The V gene end was trimmed by 0 bases and the J gene end by 8 bases; junction bases not matched to a gene: 2. This chain's CDR3 is CASSLAGTGYEQFF. The part of the CDR3 DNA that was read is TGTGCCAGCAGTTTAGCCGGGACAGGGTATGAG.

Its frequency marks this clone as medium-sized (0.01 to 0.1%). The read falls 3 residues short of the CDR3 end, and the missing part is taken from the germline J gene. The gene calls are TRBV7-8 and TRBJ1-4; 7 bases map to TRBD1. Trimming at V came to 5 bases and at J to 2 bases, leaving 5 bases not matched to a gene. There are 15 residues in the CDR3. CDR1 and CDR2 (germline): SGHVS, FQNEAQ. CDR3 sequence: CASSPDRATNEKLFF. CDR3 DNA (partial): TGTGCCAGCAGCCCAGACAGGGCGACTAATGAAAAA.

Turning to this clone: The CDR3 end falls 3 residues outside the read, so it is completed with the germline J gene. V usage is TRBV2 and J usage is TRBJ2-5; 10 nucleotides agree with TRBD2. J lost 1 base, V lost 6 bases, and 2 bases had no gene match. The CDR3 consists of 14 residues. Germline-derived CDR1 and CDR2 are SNHLY and FYNNEI. CDR3 DNA, as far as it was read: TGTGCCAGCAGCACTAGCGGGGCCCAAGAGACC. Translation: CASSTSGAQET. The CDR3 as a whole reads CASSTSGAQETQYF.

CDR3 bases read: TGTGCCAGCGGGACAGGGGGCCTTGCCAAAAACATT. It codes for CASGTGGLAKNI. The complete CDR3 sequence is CASGTGGLAKNIQYF. The V call is TRBV18, the J call TRBJ2-4; 12 nucleotides match TRBD1. The missing CDR3 end, 3 residues past where the read stops, is filled in from the germline J gene. Trimming removed 8 bases from V and 1 base from J; junction bases left unmatched: 3. The CDR3 totals 15 residues. Germline CDR1 is KGHSH and CDR2 is LQKENI.

Remarks on this clone: With the read ending 3 residues before the CDR3 end, the germline J gene is used to fill in that end. This chain connects TRBV19 to TRBJ1-2, with a weak D call TRBD1 (5 bases). CDR3 length: 15 amino acids. CDR1 is LNHDA and CDR2 is SQIVND in the germline V gene (reference sequence). Trimming cost V 5 bases and J 4 bases, with 17 bases left between them. CDR3 bases read: TGTGCCAGTAGTGCCACGGGGGGGGTTGTCTATGGC. This encodes CASSATGGVVYG. The full CDR3 protein reads CASSATGGVVYGYTF.

With regard to this clone: Read data end 3 residues before the CDR3 end; the end is taken from the germline J gene. The rearrangement uses TRBV5-1 and TRBJ1-4; no definite D call. Germline V gene lookup returns CDR1 SGHRS and CDR2 YFSETQ. V gave up 2 bases and J gave up 6 bases, with 11 bases separating them. The CDR3 extends over 14 amino acids. CDR3 sequence: CASSLEGRDEKLFF. Incomplete CDR3 DNA: TGCGCCAGCAGCTTAGAGGGTAGGGATGAAAAA. Drawing the rest from reference TRBV5-1 and TRBJ1-4, the complete variable domain is KAGVTQTPRYLIKTRGQQVTLSCSPISGHRSVSWYQQTPGQGLQFLFEYFSETQRNKGNFPGRFSGRQFSNSRSEMNVSTLELGDSALYLCASSLEGRDEKLFFGSGTQLSVL.

A note on this clone: With the read ending 3 residues before the CDR3 end, the germline J gene is used to fill in that end. The V call is TRBV7-2, the J call TRBJ1-2; TRBD1 might be the D (5 bases). The CDR3 is 12 residues long. CDR1 is SGHTA and CDR2 is FQGNSA in the germline V gene. V lost 5 bases, J lost 7 bases, and 11 bases lay in between. CDR3 DNA, as far as it was read: TGTGCCAGCAGCCGCCCAGGGAGTGGC. Translation: CASSRPGSG. In full, the CDR3 is CASSRPGSGYTF. Drawing the rest from reference TRBV7-2 and TRBJ1-2, the complete variable domain is GAGVSQSPSNKVTEKGKDVELRCDPISGHTALYWYRQSLGQGLEFLIYFQGNSAPDKSGLPSDRFSAERTGGSVSTLTIQRTQQEDSAVYLCASSRPGSGYTFGSGTRLTVV.

Note on this clone: The read finishes 3 residues shy of the CDR3 end, and the germline J gene is used to complete it. The chain has TRBV5-1 and TRBJ2-2, with D perhaps TRBD1 (6 bases). From germline, CDR1 is SGHRS and CDR2 YFSETQ. Trimming took off 4 bases at V and 1 base at J, with 11 bases between the two ends. The CDR3 covers 15 residues. The CDR3: CASSRRTENTGELFF. The CDR3 DNA, read in part, is TGCGCCAGCAGCCGGAGGACAGAGAACACCGGGGAG.

The CDR3 bases that were read are TGTGCCAGCAGCTTCAATGGCCAGGGTGGC. It codes for CASSFNGQGG. The entire CDR3 is CASSFNGQGGYTF. This rearrangement joins TRBV7-9 to TRBJ1-2; possible D gene TRBD1, 5 bases. The observed sequence ends 3 residues before the CDR3 terminus, with the missing tail filled in from the germline J gene. The V end lost 3 bases, the J end lost 7 bases, and 12 bases lay between the germline ends. CDR1 SEHNR and CDR2 FQNEAQ come from the germline V gene (reference sequence). The CDR3 has 13 amino acids.

With regard to this clone: The CDR3 end is not reached by the read, which stops 3 residues before it; the germline J gene fills it in. This sequence joins TRBV11-2 and TRBJ1-2, with TRBD1 identical over 10 bases. V shed 5 bases, J shed 6 bases, and the junction held 9 bases outside the gene matches. Per the germline V gene, CDR1 is SGHAT and CDR2 is FQNNGV. This CDR3 contains 15 residues. CDR3 amino acids: CASSHIDRGRDGYTF. Incomplete CDR3 DNA: TGTGCCAGCAGCCATATTGACAGGGGGCGGGATGGC.

Comments on this clone: The read stops 3 residues short of the end of the CDR3; the missing end is completed from the germline J gene. The chain combines TRBV7-2 with TRBJ2-1; D may be TRBD2 (7 bases). From germline, CDR1 is SGHTA and CDR2 FQGNSA. The CDR3 sequence is 14 residues long. V dropped 1 base and J dropped 7 bases, with 11 bases sitting between them. The CDR3 protein is CASSLVGGGNEQFF. CDR3 DNA (partial): TGTGCCAGCAGCTTAGTAGGGGGGGGGAATGAG.

In regard to this clone: From the germline J gene comes the end of the CDR3, since the read stops 3 residues before it. The chain uses TRBV5-1 and TRBJ2-7, with TRBD1 matching over 8 bases. Per the germline V gene, CDR1 is SGHRS and CDR2 is YFSETQ. Trimming removed 0 bases from V and 6 bases from J; junction bases left unmatched: 8. This CDR3 is built from 15 residues. The CDR3 DNA, read in part, is TGCGCCAGCAGCTTGGTACAGGGGGTGATGTTCGAG. Translating gives CASSLVQGVMFE. The whole CDR3 reads CASSLVQGVMFEQYF.

To note about this clone: The read ends 3 residues before the CDR3 terminus; that terminus is restored from the germline J gene. Within the sample, other DNA sequences also encode this same CDR3. This chain connects TRBV18 to TRBJ1-1, with TRBD1 as a possible D gene (5 bases). Trimming cost V 1 base and J 1 base, with 13 bases left between them. CDR1 is KGHSH and CDR2 is LQKENI in the germline V gene. CDR3 length: 16 amino acids. This chain's CDR3 is CASSPRSGLRNTEAFF. Partial CDR3 DNA: TGTGCCAGCTCACCACGATCAGGGTTGAGGAACACTGAA.

On this clone itself: Coverage ceases 3 residues before the CDR3 finishes, and the germline J gene fills in the end. V gene TRBV5-1 combines with J gene TRBJ2-2; the match to TRBD2 covers 8 bases. This CDR3 has 16 amino acids. J was trimmed by 6 bases and V by 0 bases; bases with no gene match: 7. CDR1 and CDR2 from the germline V gene are SGHRS and YFSETQ. The covered CDR3 bases are TGCGCCAGCAGCTTGGGATCGGGGGGGCCGGCCGGGGAG. Residues: CASSLGSGGPAGE. The whole CDR3 sequence reads CASSLGSGGPAGELFF. Drawing the rest from reference TRBV5-1 and TRBJ2-2, the complete variable domain is KAGVTQTPRYLIKTRGQQVTLSCSPISGHRSVSWYQQTPGQGLQFLFEYFSETQRNKGNFPGRFSGRQFSNSRSEMNVSTLELGDSALYLCASSLGSGGPAGELFFGEGSRLTVL.

On this clone: The read comes to an end 3 residues before the CDR3 does, leaving the germline J gene to fill in the end. The chain is built from TRBV19 and TRBJ1-5; 9 nucleotides align to TRBD1. There are 15 residues in the CDR3. V shed 7 bases and J 7 bases; nucleotides not matched to a gene: 11. Germline assignment: CDR1 LNHDA and CDR2 SQIVND (reference sequence). Incomplete CDR3 DNA: TGTGCCAGTACTCCCGGGACAGGGTTGAGGCAGCCC. This sequence encodes CASTPGTGLRQP. Given in full, the CDR3 is CASTPGTGLRQPQHF.

With respect to this clone: The read terminates 3 residues before the CDR3 end, so the remaining end is supplied by the germline J gene. The chain carries TRBV29-1 and TRBJ2-5, with D perhaps TRBD1 (6 bases). V lost 6 bases and J lost 5, with 19 bases in between. CDR3 length: 14 amino acids. Germline CDR1 is SQVTM and CDR2 is ANQGSEA. The covered CDR3 bases are TGCAGCGTGGGAAGCAGGGGCAAGAGGGAGACC. Its protein product is CSVGSRGKRET. The whole CDR3 region reads CSVGSRGKRETQYF.

Concerning this clone: The CDR3 goes on 3 residues after the read ends, and that part is filled in from the germline J gene. The J gene is TRBJ2-7, the V gene TRBV2; TRBD1 is a possible D gene (5 bases). Trimming cost V 4 bases and J 0 bases, with 7 bases left between them. Germline V gene sequence: CDR1 SNHLY, CDR2 FYNNEI. There are 13 residues in the CDR3. Incomplete CDR3 DNA: TGTGCCAGCAGTGGCAGGGCCTCCTACGAG. It specifies CASSGRASYE. In full, the CDR3 is CASSGRASYEQYF.

As for this clone: The read finishes 3 residues shy of the CDR3 end, and the germline J gene is used to complete it. This chain uses TRBV5-1 with TRBJ1-1, with D tentatively TRBD1 (6 bases). V shed 0 bases and J shed 1 base, with 13 bases lying between them. The CDR3 contains 16 residues. From germline, CDR1 is SGHRS and CDR2 YFSETQ. The chain's CDR3 is CASSLGSLTGNTEAFF. CDR3 bases read: TGCGCCAGCAGCTTGGGTTCCCTGACAGGGAACACTGAA.